The 9 T cell receptor beta chains below come from one sample, sequenced in a study of T-cell memory formation after mild COVID-19. TCRdb reprocessed the 5' RACE reads via MiXCR and lists one record per CDR3 protein. The data show tens of thousands of distinct CDR3 sequences, about 15% seen once. The specimen was PBMCs or a T cell subset sorted from them (not recorded which). The origin of the receptors is a man aged 18 to 35 who had mild COVID-19 (a few samples of this study predate the infection). Cell type and time point are not known.

This rearrangement joins TRBV4-2 to TRBJ2-1; D call uncertain. Trimming pared 0 bases from V and 0 bases from J, leaving 9 bases between. The CDR3 length is 16 residues. Germline V gene data show CDR1 as LGHNA and CDR2 as YNFKEQ. The CDR3 DNA follows: TGTGCCAGCAGCCAAGATGAGTGGAGCTCCTACAATGAGCAGTTCTTC. This gives the protein CASSQDEWSSYNEQFF.

The chain couples TRBV5-4 to TRBJ1-2; D is undetermined. The CDR3 spans 15 residues. Germline loops: CDR1 SGHNT, CDR2 YYREEE (reference sequence). The V end was cut by 0 bases, the J end by 3 bases, with 12 bases between. The DNA of the CDR3 is TGTGCCAGCAGCTTGGCCGGAGCAGACTACTATGGCTACACCTTC. Protein sequence: CASSLAGADYYGYTF.

This clonotype occurred a few times. The chain employs TRBV7-6 and TRBJ1-2; 8 nucleotides align to TRBD1. This CDR3 has 15 amino acids. With 4 bases clipped from V and 3 bases from J, the junction kept 7 bases outside the gene matches. The germline V gene encodes CDR1 SGHVS and CDR2 FNYEAQ. This CDR3 reads CASSSLTGADYGYTF. The DNA of the CDR3 is TGTGCCAGCAGCTCCTTGACAGGGGCCGACTATGGCTACACCTTC.

The rearrangement joins TRBV27 to TRBJ2-6; no clear D. The CDR3 runs to 14 residues. Germline CDR1 is MNHEY and CDR2 is SMNVEV (reference sequence). Deletions cut 7 bases from V and 0 bases from J, with 7 bases between. The CDR3 DNA reads TGTGCCAGCAAATTTCTCTCTGGGGCCAACGTCCTGACTTTC. It encodes CASKFLSGANVLTF.

This clonotype was seen more than once but under ten times. The chain links TRBV18 to TRBJ2-7, with 10 bases that match TRBD1. The junction had 3 bases not matched to a gene; V was cut back by 5 bases and J by 2 bases. The length of the CDR3 is 14 residues. CDR1 KGHSH and CDR2 LQKENI come from the germline V gene. The CDR3 DNA sequence: TGTGCCAGCTCAGAGGACAGGGGGGCCTACGAGCAGTACTTC. Protein product: CASSEDRGAYEQYF.

This rearrangement joins TRBV4-1 to TRBJ1-5, with TRBD1 identical over 10 bases. CDR1 and CDR2 from the germline V gene are MGHRA and YSYEKL. This CDR3 comprises 14 residues. V was pared by 4 bases and J by 6 bases, with 3 bases of the junction left unmatched. The CDR3 DNA sequence: TGCGCCAGCAGCCCTGGGACAGGGGTTCAGCCCCAGCATTTT. Translated, it gives CASSPGTGVQPQHF.

The CDR3 region is CASSKMGQPQHF. CDR3 DNA sequence: TGTGCCAGCAGCAAGATGGGCCAGCCCCAGCATTTT. This rearrangement joins TRBV7-9 to TRBJ1-5; no clear D. Germline V CDR1 and CDR2: SEHNR, FQNEAQ (reference sequence). V dropped 5 bases and J dropped 7 bases, with 9 bases sitting between them. The CDR3 covers 12 residues.

This chain connects TRBV7-9 to TRBJ2-7; D may be TRBD1 (7 bases). CDR1 and CDR2 from the germline V gene are SEHNR and FQNEAQ (reference sequence). The CDR3 is 16 amino acids. Trimming shortened V by 0 bases and J by 0 bases, and 12 bases separated the two germline ends. The CDR3 is CASSLARGEISYEQYV. Written as DNA, the CDR3 is TGTGCCAGCAGCTTAGCCAGGGGGGAGATCTCCTACGAGCAGTACGTC.

As to this clonotype: A junction boundary mismatches the germline segment, possibly from a read error. V usage is TRBV7-6 and J usage is TRBJ1-1; D ambiguous. The length of the CDR3 is 14 residues. Germline V lookup: CDR1 SGHVS, CDR2 FNYEAQ. The CDR3 loop is CASRLVPMNTEAFF. The CDR3 DNA sequence: TGTGCCAGCAGATTAGTTCCCATGAACACTGAAGCTTTCTTT. Together with reference TRBV7-6 and TRBJ1-1, the CDR3 gives the full variable domain: GAGVSQSPRYKVTKRGQDVALRCDPISGHVSLYWYRQALGQGPEFLTYFNYEAQQDKSGLPNDRFSAERPEGSISTLTIQRTEQRDSAMYRCASRLVPMNTEAFFGQGTRLTVV.